These T cell receptor beta chains were read from a single sample in a study of OX40 agonist ivuxolimab in advanced cancers. The repertoire was sequenced with immunoSEQ multiplex PCR; TCRdb's copy has only in-frame clones and lacks some. The repertoire holds approximately 39,000 clones, with 88% as singletons. This sample comprised CD4+ or CD8+ T cells sorted from blood, obtained in a trial of the OX40 agonist ivuxolimab. These receptors were collected from an adult with an advanced solid tumor such as melanoma, head and neck, liver or kidney cancer. Each CDR3 is given with its conserved first and last residue. D genes are given only for firm matches. The size of a clone is reported for some rows only, either as once, few or many, or as a class for expanded clones.

D gene: NA
J gene: TRBJ1-5
clone size: NA
V gene: TRBV6-1
CDR3 protein: CASSLWGLNNQPQHF
CDR3 DNA: TGTGCCAGCAGTCTGTGGGGTCTAAACAATCAGCCCCAGCATTTT

D gene: TRBD2
J gene: TRBJ2-2
clone size: once
V gene: TRBV28
CDR3 protein: CASSFQLAGGDTGELFF
CDR3 DNA: TGTGCCAGCAGTTTTCAACTAGCGGGAGGCGACACCGGGGAGCTGTTTTTT

D gene: NA
J gene: TRBJ2-3
clone size: NA
V gene: TRBV6-5
CDR3 protein: CASRKGLITDTQYF
CDR3 DNA: TGTGCCAGCAGAAAGGGACTTATCACAGATACGCAGTATTTT

D gene: TRBD2
J gene: TRBJ2-5
clone size: NA
V gene: TRBV4-1
CDR3 protein: CASRRGAGGLGETQYF
CDR3 DNA: TGCGCCAGCCGGCGGGGTGCGGGGGGGCTGGGAGAGACCCAGTACTTC

D gene: TRBD1
J gene: TRBJ1-1
clone size: NA
V gene: TRBV27
CDR3 protein: CASRDRGRMNTEAFF
CDR3 DNA: TGTGCCAGCAGGGACAGGGGGCGAATGAACACTGAAGCTTTCTTT

D gene: NA
J gene: TRBJ2-1
clone size: NA
V gene: TRBV5-1
CDR3 protein: CASSLVPGSGWGNEQFF
CDR3 DNA: TGCGCCAGCAGCTTGGTACCCGGGAGTGGGTGGGGTAATGAGCAGTTCTTC

D gene: NA
J gene: TRBJ2-7
clone size: NA
V gene: TRBV14
CDR3 protein: CASSQDRESYEQYF
CDR3 DNA: TGTGCCAGCAGCCAAGATAGAGAGTCCTACGAGCAGTACTTC

D gene: TRBD1
J gene: TRBJ1-5
clone size: once
V gene: TRBV18
CDR3 protein: CASSPPGTGNQPQHF
CDR3 DNA: TGTGCCAGCTCACCTCCCGGGACAGGGAATCAGCCCCAGCATTTT

D gene: NA
J gene: TRBJ1-2
clone size: NA
V gene: TRBV5-1
CDR3 protein: CASSLALVDYGYTF
CDR3 DNA: TGCGCCAGCAGCTTGGCACTGGTTGACTATGGCTACACCTTC

D gene: NA
J gene: TRBJ2-3
clone size: NA
V gene: TRBV10-3
CDR3 protein: CAIKGGLASDTQYF
CDR3 DNA: TGTGCCATCAAGGGCGGGCTAGCTTCAGATACGCAGTATTTT

D gene: TRBD1
J gene: TRBJ2-6
clone size: NA
V gene: TRBV4-1
CDR3 protein: CASSQVSMGQAFSGANVLTF
CDR3 DNA: TGCGCCAGCAGCCAAGTGAGTATGGGACAGGCGTTCTCTGGGGCCAACGTCCTGACTTTC

D gene: TRBD1
J gene: TRBJ1-5
clone size: NA
V gene: TRBV7-8
CDR3 protein: CASSSRDSVNQPQHF
CDR3 DNA: TGTGCCAGCAGCTCGCGGGACAGTGTGAATCAGCCCCAGCATTTT

D gene: NA
J gene: TRBJ2-7
clone size: NA
V gene: TRBV6-1
CDR3 protein: CASRSALSSYEQYF
CDR3 DNA: TGTGCCAGCAGGTCAGCATTAAGCTCCTACGAGCAGTACTTC

D gene: NA
J gene: TRBJ1-2
clone size: NA
V gene: TRBV2
CDR3 protein: CASSEGLTYGYTF
CDR3 DNA: TGTGCCAGCAGTGAGGGCCTCACCTATGGCTACACCTTC

D gene: TRBD1
J gene: TRBJ1-1
clone size: NA
V gene: TRBV18
CDR3 protein: CASSPLGQGLNTEAFF
CDR3 DNA: TGTGCCAGCTCACCACTGGGACAGGGTTTGAACACTGAAGCTTTCTTT

D gene: TRBD1
J gene: TRBJ2-7
clone size: few
V gene: TRBV28
CDR3 protein: CASSFEGTGAAEQYF
CDR3 DNA: TGTGCCAGCAGTTTTGAGGGGACAGGGGCCGCCGAGCAGTACTTC